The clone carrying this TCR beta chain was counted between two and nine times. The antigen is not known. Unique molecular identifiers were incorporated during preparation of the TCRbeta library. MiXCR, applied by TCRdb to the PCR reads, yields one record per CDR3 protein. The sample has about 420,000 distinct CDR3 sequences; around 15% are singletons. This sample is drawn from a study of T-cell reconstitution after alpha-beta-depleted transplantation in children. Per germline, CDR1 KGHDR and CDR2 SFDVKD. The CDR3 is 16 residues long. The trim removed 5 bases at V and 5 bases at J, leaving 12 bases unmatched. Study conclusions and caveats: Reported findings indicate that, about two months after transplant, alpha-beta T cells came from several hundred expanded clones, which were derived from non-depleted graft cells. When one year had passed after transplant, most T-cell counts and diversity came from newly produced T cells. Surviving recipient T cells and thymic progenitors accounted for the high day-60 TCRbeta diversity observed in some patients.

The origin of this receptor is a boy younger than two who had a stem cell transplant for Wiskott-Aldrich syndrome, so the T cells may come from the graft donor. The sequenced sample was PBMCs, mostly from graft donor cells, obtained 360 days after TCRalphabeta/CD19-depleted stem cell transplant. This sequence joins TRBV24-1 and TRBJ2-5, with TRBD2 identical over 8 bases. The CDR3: CATSGGSSGIFETQYF. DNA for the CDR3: TGTGCCACCAGTGGGGGGAGTAGCGGGATATTTGAGACCCAGTACTTC.